This T cell receptor beta chain is from a study of PD-L1 blockade in urothelial cancer (dated by TCRdb to about 2017). A note on the overall study: All patients started therapy in the mid-2010s and received atezolizumab 1,200 mg intravenously every 3 weeks. Blood samples were analyzed at two time points: 3 weeks after treatment start (second dose) and 6 weeks after treatment start. Durable clinical benefit meant progression-free survival longer than 6 months, and TCR features were also tested against progression-free and overall survival. Whole exome sequencing and RNA sequencing of pretreatment tumors were performed alongside TCR sequencing in the same patients. Under ten patients reached durable clinical benefit, while some 19 patients did not. Pretreatment tumor samples, along with matched peripheral blood serially collected before and after atezolizumab treatment, were subjected to TCR sequencing. Approximately 29 patients had pretreatment blood TCR-seq, 24 had at least one posttreatment blood collection, and 24 had tumor TCR-seq. Blood samples yielded a median of approximately 150,000 T cells and tens of thousands of unique TCRs, with median clonality roughly 0.084. Patients had an ECOG performance status of 0 or 1 and had received between 0 and 3 prior chemotherapy regimens. The study, an exploratory multi-omic analysis, examined somatic, immune and clinical correlates of response to PD-L1 blockade with atezolizumab in urothelial cancer. About 90% of the roughly 29 patients were identified as males with urothelial cancer of bladder origin, and a prior smoking history was reported by 18 of 29 patients.

Broad study findings and their caveats: Because of the small sample size (n ≈ 27) and the many exploratory analyses performed, the results are intended to be regarded as hypothesis-generating. A pretreatment peripheral blood TCR clonality below the median was linked to improved progression-free and overall survival. Greater expansion of tumor-associated TCR clones in peripheral blood 3 weeks after the start of treatment was observed in patients with durable benefit (n ≈ 22, p = 0.022).

A cohort of some 29 patients with locally advanced or metastatic urothelial carcinoma, treated at Memorial Sloan Kettering on a trial protocol, was included. Peripheral blood mononuclear cells were collected pretreatment and during treatment, with between 1 and 8 total time points obtained per patient. The Qiagen DNeasy Blood extraction kit was used to purify genomic DNA from total PBMCs and tumor samples. Collected pretreatment and during treatment, PBMCs were isolated and stored as previously described. Synthetic TCR analog templates were spiked into each PCR to estimate absolute template abundance from read counts. Using the immunoSEQ assay, TCRbeta CDR3 regions were amplified from genomic DNA with bias-controlled V and J gene primers. Sequencing of rearranged TCRbeta segments was performed at approximately 20X coverage. Per the original workflow: Clustering was used to correct sequencing errors, and CDR3s were annotated against IMGT to assign V, D and J genes. Only productive TCRbeta rearrangements were used in downstream analyses, excluding out-of-frame or stop-codon sequences. Clonality was computed as one minus Shannon entropy normalized by the log of the number of unique productive sequences. Clones differing between time points or between blood and tumor were identified using Fisher's exact test with Benjamini-Hochberg correction, with an adjusted p below 0.01 applied as the threshold. TCRdb re-hosts the immuneACCESS table, in-frame sequences only. Its copies lack some clones; in the studies checked, an unresolved V gene accounts for under half of them, and the cause for the rest is not known. V, J and clone size are taken as reported in that table, and D and trimming were inferred from the DNA itself. In this sample the table shows 46,000 or so clones, nearly 90% of which occur a single time. The ten largest clones capture 7.6% of the sample.

Reading from cysteine to phenylalanine, the CDR3 counts 16 amino acids. CDR3 DNA is the only sequence kept; it has 48 bases, read in frame from the first base. Based on the germline V gene (reference sequence), the CDR1 and CDR2 sequences are SGHKS and YYEKEE. For this chain, trimming is 4 bases at the V end and 0 bases at the J end, and the number of junction bases without a gene match is 6. Remarks on this clone: Its antigen has not been determined. The sample holds no much larger clone one base away, and base qualities are not on file.

Recombination joined TRBV5-5 with TRBJ2-5; 10 bases in between match TRBD2. The source is a man aged 55 to 69 with urothelial cancer. The sequenced sample was PBMCs, obtained around atezolizumab (anti-PD-L1) treatment. The CDR3 amino acid sequence is: CASSPISGGNQETQYF. The nucleotide sequence reads as follows: TGTGCCAGCAGCCCGATTAGCGGGGGGAACCAAGAGACCCAGTACTTC.